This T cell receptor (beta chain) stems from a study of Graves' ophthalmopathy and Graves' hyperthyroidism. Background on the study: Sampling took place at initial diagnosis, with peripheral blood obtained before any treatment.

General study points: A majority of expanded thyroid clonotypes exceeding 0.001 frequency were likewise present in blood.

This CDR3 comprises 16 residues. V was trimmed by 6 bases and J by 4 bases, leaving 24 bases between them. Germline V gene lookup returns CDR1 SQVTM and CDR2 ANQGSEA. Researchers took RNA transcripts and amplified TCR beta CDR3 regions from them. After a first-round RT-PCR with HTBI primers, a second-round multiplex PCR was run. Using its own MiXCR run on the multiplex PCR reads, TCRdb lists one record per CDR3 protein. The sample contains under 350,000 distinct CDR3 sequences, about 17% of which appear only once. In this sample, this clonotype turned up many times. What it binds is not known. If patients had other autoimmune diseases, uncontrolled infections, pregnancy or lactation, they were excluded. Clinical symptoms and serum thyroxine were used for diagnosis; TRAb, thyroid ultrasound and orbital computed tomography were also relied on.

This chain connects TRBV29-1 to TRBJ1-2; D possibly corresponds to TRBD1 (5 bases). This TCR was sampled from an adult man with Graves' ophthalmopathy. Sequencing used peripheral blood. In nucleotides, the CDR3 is TGCAGCGTACCCAAAGGCGGGCAGGGAGGGCCCTATGGCTACACCTTC. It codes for CSVPKGGQGGPYGYTF.